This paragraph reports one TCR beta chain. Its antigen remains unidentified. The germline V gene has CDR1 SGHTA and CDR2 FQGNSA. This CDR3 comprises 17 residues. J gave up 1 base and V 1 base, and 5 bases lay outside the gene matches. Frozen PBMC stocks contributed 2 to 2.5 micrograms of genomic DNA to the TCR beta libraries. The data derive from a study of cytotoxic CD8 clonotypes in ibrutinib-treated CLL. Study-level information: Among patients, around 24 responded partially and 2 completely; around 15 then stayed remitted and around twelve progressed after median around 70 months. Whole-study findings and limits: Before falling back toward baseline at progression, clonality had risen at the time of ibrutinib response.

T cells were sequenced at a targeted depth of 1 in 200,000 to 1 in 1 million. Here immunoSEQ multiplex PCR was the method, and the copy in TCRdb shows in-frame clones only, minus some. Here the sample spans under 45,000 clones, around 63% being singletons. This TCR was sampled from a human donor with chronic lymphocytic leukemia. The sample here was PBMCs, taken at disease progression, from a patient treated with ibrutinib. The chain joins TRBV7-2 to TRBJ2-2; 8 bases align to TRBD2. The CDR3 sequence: CASSLGTGGRNTGELFF. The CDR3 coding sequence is TGTGCCAGCAGCTTAGGGACGGGAGGGAGGAACACCGGGGAGCTGTTTTTT.